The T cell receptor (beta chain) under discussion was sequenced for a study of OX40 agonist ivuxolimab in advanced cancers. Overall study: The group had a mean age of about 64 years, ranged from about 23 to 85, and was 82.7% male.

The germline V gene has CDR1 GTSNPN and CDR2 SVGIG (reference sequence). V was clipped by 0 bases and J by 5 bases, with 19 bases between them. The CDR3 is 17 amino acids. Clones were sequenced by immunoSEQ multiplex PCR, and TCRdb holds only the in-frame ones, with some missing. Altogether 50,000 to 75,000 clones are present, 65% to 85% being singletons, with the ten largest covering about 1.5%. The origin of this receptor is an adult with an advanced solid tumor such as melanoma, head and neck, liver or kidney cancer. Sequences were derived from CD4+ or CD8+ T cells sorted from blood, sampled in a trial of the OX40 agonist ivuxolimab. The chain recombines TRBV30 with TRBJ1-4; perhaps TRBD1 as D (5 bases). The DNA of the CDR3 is TGTGCCTGGAGTGTACCCCAGGGCGGGGGGTCAAATGAAAAACTGTTTTTT. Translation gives CAWSVPQGGGSNEKLFF.